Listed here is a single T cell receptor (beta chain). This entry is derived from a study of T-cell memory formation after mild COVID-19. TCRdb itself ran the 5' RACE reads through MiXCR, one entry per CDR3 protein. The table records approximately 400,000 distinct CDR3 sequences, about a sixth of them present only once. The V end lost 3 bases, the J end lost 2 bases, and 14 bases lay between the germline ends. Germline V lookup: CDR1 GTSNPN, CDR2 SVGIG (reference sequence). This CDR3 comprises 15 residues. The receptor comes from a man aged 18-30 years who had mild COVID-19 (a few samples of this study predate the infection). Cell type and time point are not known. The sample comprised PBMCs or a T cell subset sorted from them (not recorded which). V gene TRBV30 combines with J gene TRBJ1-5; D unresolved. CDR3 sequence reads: CAWRGRRRGNQPQHF. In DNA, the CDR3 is TGTGCCTGGAGAGGACGCCGCAGAGGCAATCAGCCCCAGCATTTT.